What follows are 10 T cell receptor beta chains derived from one specimen sequenced in a study of T cell repertoires in cytomegalovirus infection. TCRdb re-analysed the reads in MiXCR, keeping a single row per CDR3 protein. The data show around 450,000 distinct CDR3 sequences, under 40% seen once. Material for sequencing was PBMCs. These receptors originate from a human donor in good health (CMV status not recorded). Some clones in this sample may be carry-over from other donors' samples.

This clonotype was detected a few times. The chain uses TRBV7-9 and TRBJ1-3; 8 bases agree with TRBD1. V shed 2 bases and J 1 base; nucleotides not matched to a gene: 4. Germline V gives CDR1 SEHNR, CDR2 FQNEAQ (reference sequence). The CDR3 has 16 residues. CDR3 sequence: CASSLQGANSGNTIYF. CDR3 DNA sequence: TGTGCCAGCAGCTTACAGGGGGCTAATTCTGGAAACACCATATATTTT.

V usage is TRBV2 and J usage is TRBJ2-7, with D perhaps matching TRBD1 (5 bases). V was shortened by 6 bases and J by 4 bases, with 7 bases between the two germline ends. The CDR3 length is 11 residues. CDR1 and CDR2 from the germline V gene are SNHLY and FYNNEI. The CDR3 region has the DNA TGTGCCAGCAGGGGGCTATACGAGCAGTACTTC. This encodes CASRGLYEQYF.

In its sample, this clonotype was seen many times. V gene TRBV7-8 combines with J gene TRBJ1-1; 8 nucleotides agree with TRBD1. The CDR3 extends over 13 amino acids. After removal of 7 bases from V and 5 bases from J, the junction contained 6 bases not matched to a gene. CDR1 is SGHVS, CDR2 FQNEAQ, per germline. Here the CDR3 DNA reads TGTGCCAGCATCGACAGGGGAGGAACTGAAGCTTTCTTT. Residues: CASIDRGGTEAFF.

This clonotype appeared a few times. The CDR3 protein is CASSGRDRRDTEAFF. CDR3 in DNA: TGTGCCAGCAGTGGTCGGGACAGGAGGGACACTGAAGCTTTCTTT. This rearrangement joins TRBV28 to TRBJ1-1; 8 positions match TRBD1. The CDR3 runs 15 residues. The ends lost 5 bases at V and 3 bases at J; junction bases unmatched: 8. Germline values: CDR1 MDHEN, CDR2 SYDVKM. The variable domain in full, with the rest retrieved from reference TRBV28 and TRBJ1-1, is DVKVTQSSRYLVKRTGEKVFLECVQDMDHENMFWYRQDPGLGLRLIYFSYDVKMKEKGDIPEGYSVSREKKERFSLILESASTNQTSMYLCASSGRDRRDTEAFFGQGTRLTVV.

This clonotype occurred a few times. DNA of the CDR3: TGTGCCAGCAGCCAGCAGGCAGGGAACACTGAAGCTTTCTTT. It yields the protein CASSQQAGNTEAFF. The rearrangement joins TRBV6-6 to TRBJ1-1; D ambiguous. This CDR3 has 14 residues. With 6 bases removed from V and 1 base from J, the gap between germline ends came to 12 bases. The germline V gene has CDR1 MNHNY and CDR2 SVGAGI (reference sequence).

Note on this clonotype: At one boundary the junction diverges from the germline segment, which might be a read error. This rearrangement joins TRBV11-2 to TRBJ2-6; TRBD2 might be the D (7 bases). This CDR3 is built from 18 residues. Looked up from germline, CDR1 is SGHAT and CDR2 is FQNNGV. For the CDR3, the DNA is TGTGCCAGCATCTTAGTGCGGGGGCAGAGCTCTGGGGCCAACGTCCTGACTTTC. Protein: CASILVRGQSSGANVLTF. Using reference TRBV11-2 and TRBJ2-6 for the parts outside the CDR3, the full variable domain is EAGVAQSPRYKIIEKRQSVAFWCNPISGHATLYWYQQILGQGPKLLIQFQNNGVVDDSQLPKDRFSAERLKGVDSTLKIQPAKLEDSAVYLCASILVRGQSSGANVLTFGAGSRLTVL.

This clonotype was found a few times. The gene calls are TRBV19 and TRBJ1-2; 9 nucleotides match TRBD1. The length of the CDR3 is 15 residues. Losses at the gene ends were 4 bases for V and 3 bases for J; bases not matched to a gene: 6. Germline-derived CDR1 and CDR2 are LNHDA and SQIVND (reference sequence). The CDR3 DNA reads TGTGCCAGTAGTAACGACAGGGGGAATTACTATGGCTACACCTTC. Protein sequence: CASSNDRGNYYGYTF.

This clonotype was counted a few times. This chain joins TRBV4-1 and TRBJ1-4; D perhaps matches TRBD1 (5 bases). V was clipped by 0 bases and J by 5 bases, with 13 bases between them. The germline V gene has CDR1 MGHRA and CDR2 YSYEKL. The CDR3 runs to 16 residues. DNA for the CDR3: TGCGCCAGCAGCCAAGATTCAGGGTTTGGAAATGAAAAACTGTTTTTT. Residues: CASSQDSGFGNEKLFF.

CDR3 nucleotide sequence: TGTGCCAGCAGTTACGGGAGGGACAAGAAGGCCGGCTACGAGCAGTACTTC. It encodes CASSYGRDKKAGYEQYF. The genes are TRBV6-6 and TRBJ2-7; TRBD2 might be the D (7 bases). This CDR3 comprises 17 residues. Per the germline V gene, CDR1 is MNHNY and CDR2 is SVGAGI (reference sequence). With 2 bases removed from V and 3 bases from J, the gap between germline ends came to 20 bases.

This clonotype was found a few times. V is TRBV7-8 and J is TRBJ2-2; 8 bases fit TRBD1. With V trimmed by 2 bases and J by 4 bases, 9 bases remained unmatched. The CDR3 has 17 amino acids. From germline, CDR1 is SGHVS and CDR2 FQNEAQ. In DNA form, the CDR3 reads TGTGCCAGCAGCTTATGGTTTGGCAGGGGGCTCACCGGGGAGCTGTTTTTT. Translated, it gives CASSLWFGRGLTGELFF.